The clone carrying this TCR beta chain was detected a few times. Its antigen is unknown. TCR alpha and TCR beta cDNA libraries carrying sample barcodes and UMIs were produced by 5'RACE using constant-segment primers. Via MiXCR, TCRdb re-called the 5' RACE reads, giving one row per CDR3 protein. This sample yields roughly 480,000 distinct CDR3 sequences, of which approximately 25% are seen a single time; around 12% belongs to the top ten. V dropped 7 bases and J dropped 3 bases, with 14 bases sitting between them. The CDR3 runs 13 residues. The germline V gene has CDR1 SGHDT and CDR2 YYEEEE. This record belongs to a study of T-cell memory formation after mild COVID-19. Notes on the study in general: Chiefly within CM and EM were the contracting CD4+ clones; CD8+ ones were within EMRA.

This chain uses TRBV5-6 with TRBJ2-7; D perhaps matches TRBD2 (5 bases). Sequencing was done on a sample of PBMCs or a T cell subset sorted from them (not recorded which). The source of this sequence is an adult woman who had mild COVID-19 (a few samples of this study predate the infection). Cell type and time point are not known. The CDR3 bases are TGTGCCAGCGGACTGAGGGTTCTCTACGAGCAGTACTTC. Translation gives CASGLRVLYEQYF.